This TCR beta chain was observed in a study of a mutant IDH1 vaccine in newly diagnosed glioma. Study-wide background: Week 35 brought visit V12, which was followed by visit V13 at week 47.

The time point here: week 47, end of study. Doses consisted of 300 ug of mutant IDH1 20-mer peptide each, paired with topical imiquimod. Donors' newly diagnosed IDH1-mutant WHO grade 3 or 4 astrocytomas lacked nuclear ATRX. Of note for this clone: Its matching antigen is unknown.

Trimming cost V 1 base and J 7 bases, with 17 bases left between them. This CDR3 contains 15 residues. The germline gives CDR1 KGHSH, CDR2 LQKENI. Assay: immunoSEQ multiplex PCR; the TCRdb copy retains only in-frame clones and omits some. The sample has approximately 60,000 clones, roughly four fifths seen once. The TCR originated in a man between 25 and 39 years old with glioma. The chain recombines TRBV18 with TRBJ2-7, with D possibly being TRBD1 (5 bases). Sequences were derived from PBMCs, sampled from a glioma patient whose treatment included an IDH1 peptide vaccine. The CDR3 spells CASSPQPNRLEEQYF. The CDR3 bases are TGTGCCAGCTCACCACAACCGAACAGGCTTGAGGAGCAGTACTTC.